What follows are 27 T cell receptor beta chains derived from one specimen sequenced in a study of blood T cells in healthy people across ages. For the second PCR, which ran for 7 to 11 cycles, a sample-barcoded 5' primer and a J-beta primer mix were used. TCRdb independently ran MiXCR on the 5' RACE reads; one entry per CDR3 protein. The sample holds over 1,500,000 distinct CDR3 sequences, approximately 40% seen once. Sequencing was done on a sample of blood. These receptor sequences come from a human donor in good health.

The CDR3 region is CSAWDREFGANVLTF. In DNA form, the CDR3 reads TGCAGTGCTTGGGACAGGGAATTTGGGGCCAACGTCCTGACTTTC. This chain joins TRBV20-1 and TRBJ2-6; 9 bases fit TRBD1. The CDR3 contains 15 residues. Germline V lookup: CDR1 DFQATT, CDR2 SNEGSKA (reference sequence). V lost 5 bases, J lost 3 bases, and 5 bases stayed unmatched.

In its sample, this clonotype was seen a few times. The V and J genes are TRBV7-9 and TRBJ2-7; TRBD2 aligns across 10 bases. J gave up 4 bases and V 1 base, and 4 bases lay outside the gene matches. Germline lookup yields CDR1 SEHNR and CDR2 FQNEAQ (reference sequence). CDR3 size: 15 residues. CDR3 bases: TGTGCCAGCAGCTTAGTAGCGGGGGGAGGGTACGAGCAGTACTTC. This gives the protein CASSLVAGGGYEQYF.

The CDR3 here is CASSLGTGIFFEQYF. The CDR3 DNA reads TGCGCCAGCAGCTTGGGGACGGGAATTTTCTTCGAGCAGTACTTC. The V and J genes are TRBV5-1 and TRBJ2-7, with a tentative D call TRBD2 (5 bases). Germline-derived CDR1 and CDR2 are SGHRS and YFSETQ. Trimming left V 0 bases short and J 6 bases short, with 16 bases between. CDR3 length: 15 amino acids. The variable domain in full, completed from reference TRBV5-1 and TRBJ2-7, reads KAGVTQTPRYLIKTRGQQVTLSCSPISGHRSVSWYQQTPGQGLQFLFEYFSETQRNKGNFPGRFSGRQFSNSRSEMNVSTLELGDSALYLCASSLGTGIFFEQYFGPGTRLTVT.

This clonotype was counted only a few times. The chain combines TRBV18 with TRBJ2-7, with 7 bases matching TRBD1. The length of the CDR3 is 16 residues. Looked up from germline, CDR1 is KGHSH and CDR2 is LQKENI. The V segment lost 2 bases and the J segment 5 bases; nucleotides outside the gene matches: 12. The CDR3 is CASSPNRGLVRNEQYF. The CDR3 nucleotides read TGTGCCAGCTCACCAAACAGGGGTTTGGTAAGGAACGAGCAGTACTTC.

V is TRBV5-1 and J is TRBJ2-1, with 7 bases identical to TRBD2. J lost 10 bases, V lost 7 bases, and 8 bases had no gene match. The V gene's germline CDR1 is SGHRS and CDR2 YFSETQ. The CDR3 has 12 amino acids. CDR3 sequence: CASLGAGEEQFF. CDR3 DNA sequence: TGCGCCAGCCTTGGTGCGGGAGAAGAGCAGTTCTTC.

CDR3 sequence reads: CASSPRTASQETQYF. In DNA, the CDR3 is TGTGCCAGCTCACCACGGACGGCCTCCCAAGAGACCCAGTACTTC. The chain joins TRBV18 to TRBJ2-5; D call uncertain. V was shortened by 1 base and J by 1 base, with 10 bases between the two germline ends. Looked up from germline, CDR1 is KGHSH and CDR2 is LQKENI. This CDR3 comprises 15 residues.

The gene calls are TRBV6-1 and TRBJ2-1, with 15 bases fitting TRBD2. This CDR3 comprises 19 residues. Germline V gene data show CDR1 as MNHNS and CDR2 as SASEGT. The V and J ends lost 6 bases and 1 base, in that order; junction bases with no gene match: 10. CDR3 nucleotides: TGTGCCAGCAGCCACGGGGGACTAGCGGGGGGCCGGTCCTACAATGAGCAGTTCTTC. It codes for CASSHGGLAGGRSYNEQFF.

This clonotype came up a few times. V and J are TRBV28 and TRBJ2-7; D is possibly TRBD1 (6 bases). The CDR3 runs 14 residues. The germline V and J ends were trimmed by 1 base and 6 bases, with 13 bases remaining between them. Germline CDR1 is MDHEN and CDR2 is SYDVKM. CDR3 nucleotide sequence: TGTGCCAGCAGTTTATTTGGCAGGGGCGGCGAGCAGTACTTC. It encodes CASSLFGRGGEQYF. Drawing the rest from reference TRBV28 and TRBJ2-7, the complete variable domain is DVKVTQSSRYLVKRTGEKVFLECVQDMDHENMFWYRQDPGLGLRLIYFSYDVKMKEKGDIPEGYSVSREKKERFSLILESASTNQTSMYLCASSLFGRGGEQYFGPGTRLTVT.

The chain links TRBV20-1 to TRBJ2-3; no firm D call. The germline V and J ends were trimmed by 7 bases and 2 bases, with 16 bases remaining between them. CDR1 is DFQATT, CDR2 SNEGSKA, per germline (reference sequence). The CDR3 extends over 14 amino acids. CDR3 nucleotide sequence: TGCAGTGTCACCCTCGTTAGTCCCACAGATACGCAGTATTTT. Its translation is CSVTLVSPTDTQYF.

The chain has TRBV20-1 and TRBJ2-3; D is undetermined. This CDR3 contains 12 residues. Trimming left V 0 bases short and J 5 bases short, with 6 bases between. CDR1 is DFQATT and CDR2 is SNEGSKA in the germline V gene (reference sequence). CDR3 nucleotides: TGCAGTGCTAGAGAGATGAGAGATACGCAGTATTTT. Its translation is CSAREMRDTQYF.

The chain joins TRBV5-1 to TRBJ1-6; D is perhaps TRBD1 (5 bases). The germline gives CDR1 SGHRS, CDR2 YFSETQ. Trimming shortened V by 9 bases and J by 5 bases, and 15 bases separated the two germline ends. The CDR3 has 14 residues. The CDR3 sequence is CATKQGSNNSPLHF. CDR3 DNA: TGCGCCACCAAGCAGGGATCCAATAATTCACCCCTCCACTTT.

The chain recombines TRBV11-2 with TRBJ2-4, with 8 bases aligning to TRBD1. The CDR3 runs 18 residues. V trimming: 4 bases; J trimming: 2 bases; junction bases outside the gene matches: 13. Germline V gene sequence: CDR1 SGHAT, CDR2 FQNNGV. The CDR3 here is CASSSGPGTGPSKNIQYF. In DNA, the CDR3 is TGTGCCAGCAGCTCCGGTCCCGGGACAGGCCCCTCCAAAAACATTCAGTACTTC. Using reference TRBV11-2 and TRBJ2-4 for the parts outside the CDR3, the full variable domain is EAGVAQSPRYKIIEKRQSVAFWCNPISGHATLYWYQQILGQGPKLLIQFQNNGVVDDSQLPKDRFSAERLKGVDSTLKIQPAKLEDSAVYLCASSSGPGTGPSKNIQYFGAGTRLSVL.

The chain couples TRBV6-6 to TRBJ1-3; D gene uncertain. V lost 5 bases, J lost 0 bases, and 14 bases lay in between. The CDR3 extends over 16 amino acids. The germline CDR1 and CDR2 sequences are MNHNY and SVGAGI (reference sequence). CDR3 region: CASSLEDGLSGNTIYF. CDR3 coding DNA: TGTGCCAGCAGTCTGGAGGACGGCCTCTCTGGAAACACCATATATTTT.

This clonotype has just a few counts. The rearrangement joins TRBV6-6 to TRBJ2-3; maybe TRBD1 (6 bases). V gave up 4 bases and J gave up 1 base, with 18 bases separating them. This CDR3 comprises 17 residues. CDR1 and CDR2 from the germline V gene are MNHNY and SVGAGI (reference sequence). The CDR3 DNA reads as TGTGCCAGCAGTTCCTCCCCTGGTGGGGGCGGCACAGATACGCAGTATTTT. Translated: CASSSSPGGGGTDTQYF.

This clonotype was seen more than once but under ten times. The V and J genes are TRBV5-1 and TRBJ2-1; D is unclear. The CDR3 is 15 amino acids. The V and J ends lost 0 bases and 3 bases respectively, with 10 bases between them. Per the germline V gene, CDR1 is SGHRS and CDR2 is YFSETQ. This CDR3 reads CASSLGDTYYNEQFF. DNA for the CDR3: TGCGCCAGCAGCTTGGGAGACACCTACTACAATGAGCAGTTCTTC.

This clonotype was observed at least ten times. The rearrangement uses TRBV12-3 or TRBV12-4 and TRBJ2-5; D is unclear. V shed 7 bases and J shed 5 bases, with 11 bases lying between them. This CDR3 has 12 amino acids. The CDR3: CASTKLQETQYF. The CDR3 region has the DNA TGTGCCAGCACCAAGCTTCAGGAGACCCAGTACTTC.

The V and J genes are TRBV7-2 and TRBJ2-1, with D possibly called TRBD1 or TRBD2 (6 bases each). V lost 5 bases to trimming and J lost 0 bases, with 17 bases between them. The germline V gene has CDR1 SGHTA and CDR2 FQGNSA. This CDR3 region has 17 residues. The chain's CDR3 is CASSPRGGGSSYNEQFF. The CDR3, as DNA: TGTGCCAGCAGCCCGCGAGGAGGGGGGAGCTCCTACAATGAGCAGTTCTTC.

V is TRBV7-2 and J is TRBJ1-2; unclear D gene. Germline V lookup: CDR1 SGHTA, CDR2 FQGNSA. The CDR3 has 14 amino acids. V lost 8 bases to trimming and J lost 4 bases, with 17 bases between them. CDR3 residues: CASSVDGMGYGYTF. CDR3 coding DNA: TGTGCCAGCTCGGTCGATGGCATGGGCTATGGCTACACCTTC. The whole variable domain, remainder taken from reference TRBV7-2 and TRBJ1-2, is GAGVSQSPSNKVTEKGKDVELRCDPISGHTALYWYRQSLGQGLEFLIYFQGNSAPDKSGLPSDRFSAERTGGSVSTLTIQRTQQEDSAVYLCASSVDGMGYGYTFGSGTRLTVV.

This chain uses TRBV5-6 with TRBJ1-2; D ambiguous. Per germline, CDR1 SGHDT and CDR2 YYEEEE. This CDR3 region has 13 residues. V dropped 2 bases and J dropped 10 bases, with 15 bases sitting between them. CDR3 in DNA: TGTGCCAGCAGCTTAGGGCCAGGTCAGCTCTACACCTTC. Protein sequence: CASSLGPGQLYTF.

This clonotype was counted a few times. The chain combines TRBV2 with TRBJ2-5, with D possibly matching TRBD2 (6 bases). Trimming removed 7 bases from V and 2 bases from J, with 14 bases in between. This CDR3 region has 14 residues. Germline CDR1 is SNHLY and CDR2 is FYNNEI. CDR3 sequence: CASKIGTGQETQYF. CDR3 DNA sequence: TGTGCCAGCAAGATCGGGACTGGACAAGAGACCCAGTACTTC.

Details on this clonotype: At one of its ends the junction is not consistent with the germline gene, which may arise from a read error. This chain uses TRBV7-7 with TRBJ2-5; 8 nucleotides line up with TRBD2. In germline, CDR1 is SSHAT, CDR2 FNYEAQ (reference sequence). The CDR3 length is 15 residues. The CDR3 loop is CASRSKGLAEETQYF. The DNA of the CDR3 is TGTGCTAGCAGGTCAAAAGGACTAGCTGAAGAGACCCAGTACTTC. Filled out from reference TRBV7-7 and TRBJ2-5, the complete variable domain reads GAGVSQSPRYKVTKRGQDVTLRCDPISSHATLYWYQQALGQGPEFLTYFNYEAQPDKSGLPSDRFSAERPEGSISTLTIQRTEQRDSAMYRCASRSKGLAEETQYFGPGTRLLVL.

The rearrangement links TRBV4-3 to TRBJ1-2; D remains unclear. CDR3 length: 17 residues. The V gene's germline CDR1 is LGHNA and CDR2 YSLEER. Trimming took 4 bases from V and 3 from J, leaving 21 bases between them. The CDR3, as DNA: TGCGCCAGCAGCCCCGACGCCGAGAGGGCTCGTGACTATGGCTACACCTTC. This codes for CASSPDAERARDYGYTF.

This chain uses TRBV12-3 or TRBV12-4 with TRBJ1-2; a weak D match, TRBD1 (6 bases). Trimming took 5 bases from V and 8 from J, leaving 12 bases between them. The CDR3 consists of 12 residues. CDR3 loop: CASSKGGYGYTF. DNA for the CDR3: TGTGCCAGCAGTAAAGGGGGGTACGGCTACACCTTC.

The chain recombines TRBV12-3 or TRBV12-4 with TRBJ2-7; the D is unclear. V lost 4 bases to trimming and J lost 4 bases, with 14 bases between them. The CDR3 is made up of 14 amino acids. CDR3 loop: CASSSGLSWYEQYF. CDR3 nucleotides: TGTGCCAGCAGTTCTGGGCTAAGCTGGTACGAGCAGTACTTC.

As for this clonotype: An end of the junction does not agree with germline; a read error may underlie this. The CDR3 protein is CAGSRTGLETQYF. Written as DNA, the CDR3 is TGTGCCGGCAGCCGGACAGGGCTAGAGACCCAGTACTTC. The chain is built from TRBV12-3 or TRBV12-4 and TRBJ2-5; 8 bases line up with TRBD1. This CDR3 has 13 amino acids.

The chain couples TRBV30 to TRBJ2-5; D call uncertain. CDR1 is GTSNPN, CDR2 SVGIG, per germline (reference sequence). The CDR3 length is 11 residues. Trimming took off 0 bases at V and 7 bases at J, with 6 bases between the two ends. CDR3 DNA sequence: TGTGCCTGGAGTGTAGGAGTGACCCAGTACTTC. It is translated as CAWSVGVTQYF.

V is TRBV7-9 and J is TRBJ2-6; D gene uncertain. Germline CDR1 SEHNR, CDR2 FQNEAQ (reference sequence). The CDR3 length is 14 residues. Trimming removed 11 bases at V and 4 bases at J, with 15 bases between. CDR3 bases: TGTGCCCCGGCAACAACCTCCGGGGCCAACGTCCTGACTTTC. It specifies CAPATTSGANVLTF.